What follows are 20 T cell receptor beta chains derived from one specimen sequenced in a study of shared clonotypes between healthy human individuals. Sequencing was performed with immunoSEQ multiplex PCR; in TCRdb, only in-frame clones are kept and a portion is missing. Among about a million clones, around 74% were seen once, and the ten largest hold approximately 1.5%. The material sequenced was memory CD4+ T cells sorted from blood. The subset here: CD45RA-negative fraction. The receptors were gathered from a young man in good health.

This chain uses TRBV25-1 with TRBJ2-3; D is perhaps TRBD2 (6 bases). The germline V gene encodes CDR1 MGHDK and CDR2 SYGVNS. This CDR3 is built from 13 residues. V lost 8 bases, J lost 2 bases, and 11 bases lay in between. In DNA form, the CDR3 reads TGTGCCAGCGCGCGGGAAGCCACAGATACGCAGTATTTT. It codes for CASAREATDTQYF.

J is TRBJ1-1 and V is TRBV6-1; a possible D gene is TRBD1 (5 bases). The CDR3 is 13 amino acids. CDR1 MNHNS and CDR2 SASEGT come from the germline V gene. The V end was cut by 7 bases, the J end by 4 bases, with 13 bases between. CDR3 sequence: CASKKGESTEAFF. Here the CDR3 DNA reads TGTGCCAGCAAGAAAGGGGAAAGCACTGAAGCTTTCTTT.

The table lists this clone with a few counts. The chain is built from TRBV2 and TRBJ1-2; unclear D gene. Deletions cut 1 base from V and 8 bases from J, with 11 bases between. The CDR3 has 13 amino acids. The germline V gene has CDR1 SNHLY and CDR2 FYNNEI. CDR3 bases: TGTGCCAGCAGTGAAGGGATCGCGGAAGGCTACACCTTC. This translates into CASSEGIAEGYTF.

A single count supports this clone. The chain links TRBV18 to TRBJ1-1; 8 bases are a match to TRBD1. Looked up from germline, CDR1 is KGHSH and CDR2 is LQKENI. This CDR3 is built from 13 residues. The trim removed 4 bases at V and 8 bases at J, leaving 6 bases unmatched. The CDR3 protein is CASSLDRVKEAFF. As DNA, the CDR3 is TGTGCCAGCTCACTGGACAGGGTGAAAGAAGCTTTCTTT.

This clone was counted only a few times. CDR3 DNA sequence: TGCGCCAGCAGCTTGAGACTAGCGGGAGAACAGGGTGAGCAGTTCTTC. It specifies CASSLRLAGEQGEQFF. The V gene is TRBV5-1, the J gene TRBJ2-1; TRBD2 matches at 12 bases. V shed 1 base, J shed 9 bases, and the junction held 8 bases outside the gene matches. The CDR3 loop spans 16 amino acids. Germline CDR1 reads SGHRS; CDR2 reads YFSETQ.

The chain employs TRBV6-1 and TRBJ2-1; the match to TRBD1 covers 7 bases. Germline V lookup: CDR1 MNHNS, CDR2 SASEGT. The length of the CDR3 is 16 residues. The V segment lost 3 bases and the J segment 8 bases; nucleotides outside the gene matches: 13. The CDR3, as DNA: TGTGCCAGCAGTGAGGGTGACAGGGTGGGTTCGTATGAGCAGTTCTTC. Amino acids: CASSEGDRVGSYEQFF.

The gene calls are TRBV10-3 and TRBJ2-4; possibly TRBD2 for D (6 bases). This CDR3 contains 15 residues. Looked up from germline, CDR1 is ENHRY and CDR2 is SYGVKD. Trimming shortened V by 5 bases and J by 0 bases, and 11 bases separated the two germline ends. CDR3 region: CAISNPGLAKNIQYF. Here the CDR3 DNA reads TGTGCCATCAGTAACCCGGGACTAGCCAAAAACATTCAGTACTTC.

The chain is built from TRBV14 and TRBJ2-3; tentatively, D is TRBD2 (6 bases). Trimming pared 3 bases from V and 3 bases from J, leaving 7 bases between. Germline V gene lookup returns CDR1 SGHDN and CDR2 FVKESK. The CDR3 is 13 amino acids. DNA of the CDR3: TGTGCCAGCAGCCAGGGACTTACAGATACGCAGTATTTT. Translation gives CASSQGLTDTQYF.

V is TRBV19 and J is TRBJ2-2, with D perhaps TRBD2 (7 bases). From germline, CDR1 is LNHDA and CDR2 SQIVND (reference sequence). Between the trimmed V and J ends, which lost 5 bases and 3 bases, there was a span of 22 bases. The CDR3 totals 18 residues. CDR3 in DNA: TGTGCCAGTAGTCCCCAATATCTAGGGGGGGCCCACACCGGGGAGCTGTTTTTT. Its translation: CASSPQYLGGAHTGELFF.

This chain links TRBV5-1 with TRBJ2-5; 9 nucleotides line up with TRBD1. The CDR3 sequence is 17 residues long. The germline gives CDR1 SGHRS, CDR2 YFSETQ. J gave up 6 bases and V 0 bases, and 12 bases lay outside the gene matches. The CDR3 region is CASSLGPGTGNEKTQYF. The CDR3 nucleotides are TGCGCCAGCAGCTTGGGTCCGGGGACAGGGAATGAAAAGACCCAGTACTTC.

The chain employs TRBV7-3 and TRBJ2-7; TRBD1 aligns across 8 bases. Looked up from germline, CDR1 is SGHTA and CDR2 is FQGTGA. The junction had 7 bases not matched to a gene; V was cut back by 4 bases and J by 2 bases. This CDR3 region has 15 residues. Here the CDR3 reads CASSSLDRGTYEQYF. CDR3 coding DNA: TGTGCCAGCAGCTCCCTTGACAGGGGTACCTACGAGCAGTACTTC. Based on the CDR3 plus reference TRBV7-3 and TRBJ2-7, the full variable domain is GAGVSQTPSNKVTEKGKYVELRCDPISGHTALYWYRQSLGQGPEFLIYFQGTGAADDSGLPNDRFFAVRPEGSVSTLKIQRTERGDSAVYLCASSSLDRGTYEQYFGPGTRLTVT.

The chain combines TRBV5-4 with TRBJ1-4; the match to TRBD1 covers 9 bases. With 0 bases clipped from V and 7 bases from J, the junction kept 13 bases outside the gene matches. The CDR3 consists of 18 residues. Germline values: CDR1 SGHNT, CDR2 YYREEE (reference sequence). The CDR3 protein is CASSLGGTGPGLGEKLFF. The CDR3 coding sequence is TGTGCCAGCAGCTTGGGAGGGACAGGGCCGGGCCTAGGTGAAAAACTGTTTTTT.

DNA for the CDR3: TGTGCCAGCAGCTCCCCCGGTCGGGGGTATGGCTACACCTTC. Its protein product is CASSSPGRGYGYTF. The chain has TRBV7-2 and TRBJ1-2, with D possibly TRBD1 on 5 matching bases. The germline CDR1 and CDR2 sequences are SGHTA and FQGNSA. This CDR3 spans 14 amino acids. Trimming removed 4 bases from V and 5 bases from J, with 14 bases in between.

A remark on this clone: This specimen includes other DNA sequences encoding the same CDR3. The rearrangement uses TRBV5-1 and TRBJ2-7; D gene unclear. V was cut by 3 bases and J by 0 bases, with 7 bases left in between. The CDR3 loop spans 13 amino acids. Per germline, CDR1 SGHRS and CDR2 YFSETQ. The CDR3: CASSSYPSYEQYF. In DNA, the CDR3 is TGCGCCAGCAGCTCCTATCCCTCCTACGAGCAGTACTTC.

The chain recombines TRBV19 with TRBJ2-5; 9 nucleotides align to TRBD1. V gave up 4 bases and J gave up 1 base; unmatched junction bases: 4. This CDR3 has 15 residues. Germline V gene sequence: CDR1 LNHDA, CDR2 SQIVND (reference sequence). The CDR3 coding sequence is TGTGCCAGTAGTAGGGAGGACAGGGGCCAAGAGACCCAGTACTTC. The encoded protein is CASSREDRGQETQYF.

The V gene is TRBV5-1, the J gene TRBJ2-1, with D possibly TRBD2 on 5 matching bases. Trimming pared 3 bases from V and 16 bases from J, leaving 23 bases between. The CDR3 length is 14 residues. CDR1 and CDR2 from the germline V gene are SGHRS and YFSETQ. The CDR3 spells CASSSGASPISSFF. CDR3 nucleotides: TGCGCCAGCAGCTCCGGCGCTAGCCCAATCTCTTCCTTCTTC.

The chain carries TRBV7-3 and TRBJ1-2; maybe TRBD1 (5 bases). The V gene's germline CDR1 is SGHTA and CDR2 FQGTGA. Trimming stripped 0 bases from V and 4 bases from J, with 12 bases between. The CDR3 is 15 residues long. CDR3 bases: TGTGCCAGCAGCTTAACGGGGGAGCCAGGCTATGGCTACACCTTC. This sequence encodes CASSLTGEPGYGYTF.

The J gene is TRBJ2-1, the V gene TRBV7-9, with a weak D call TRBD2 (6 bases). The V gene lost 6 bases and the J gene lost 10 bases, with 19 bases spanning the gap. This CDR3 comprises 14 residues. Germline values: CDR1 SEHNR, CDR2 FQNEAQ (reference sequence). Written as DNA, the CDR3 is TGTGCCAGCAGAAGGTCAGCCGGAGGGGAAGAGCAGTTCTTC. This sequence encodes CASRRSAGGEEQFF. Drawing the rest from reference TRBV7-9 and TRBJ2-1, the complete variable domain is DTGVSQNPRHKITKRGQNVTFRCDPISEHNRLYWYRQTLGQGPEFLTYFQNEAQLEKSRLLSDRFSAERPKGSFSTLEIQRTEQGDSAMYLCASRRSAGGEEQFFGPGTRLTVL.

V gene TRBV5-8 combines with J gene TRBJ1-4, with D unresolved. Germline CDR1 SGHTS, CDR2 YDEGEE. Trimming pared 4 bases from V and 8 bases from J, leaving 15 bases between. The CDR3 consists of 14 residues. The CDR3 DNA reads TGTGCCAGCAGCGGCGGACCCCTGATGGAAAAACTGTTTTTT. This gives the protein CASSGGPLMEKLFF.

V gene TRBV6-1 combines with J gene TRBJ1-3; D ambiguous. The germline V and J ends were trimmed by 4 bases and 1 base, with 8 bases remaining between them. Germline loops: CDR1 MNHNS, CDR2 SASEGT. This CDR3 is built from 14 residues. This chain's CDR3 is CASSVEGSGNTIYF. CDR3 bases: TGTGCCAGCAGTGTTGAGGGATCTGGAAACACCATATATTTT.